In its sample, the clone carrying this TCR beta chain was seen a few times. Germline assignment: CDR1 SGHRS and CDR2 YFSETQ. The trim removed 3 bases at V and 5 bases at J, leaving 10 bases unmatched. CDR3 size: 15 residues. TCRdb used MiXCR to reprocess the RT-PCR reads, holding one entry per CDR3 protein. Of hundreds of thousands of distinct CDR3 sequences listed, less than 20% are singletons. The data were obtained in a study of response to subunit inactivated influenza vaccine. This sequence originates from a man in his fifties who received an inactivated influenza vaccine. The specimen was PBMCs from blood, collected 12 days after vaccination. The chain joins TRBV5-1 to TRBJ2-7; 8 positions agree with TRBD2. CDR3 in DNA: TGCGCCAGCAGCTCGGGAGGTAGCGGGGAGAACGAGCAGTACTTC. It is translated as CASSSGGSGENEQYF.